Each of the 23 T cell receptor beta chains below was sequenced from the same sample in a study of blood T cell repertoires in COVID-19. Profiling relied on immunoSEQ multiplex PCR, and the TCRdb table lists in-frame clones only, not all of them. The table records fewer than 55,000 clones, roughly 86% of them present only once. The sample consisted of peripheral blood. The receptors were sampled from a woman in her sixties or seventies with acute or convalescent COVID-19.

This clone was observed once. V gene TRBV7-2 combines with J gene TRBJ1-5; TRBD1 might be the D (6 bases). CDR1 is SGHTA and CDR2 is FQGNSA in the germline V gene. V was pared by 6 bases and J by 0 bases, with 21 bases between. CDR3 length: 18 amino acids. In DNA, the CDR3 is TGTGCCAGCAGTTTACACTCGGGGGGGCGTAATAGCAATCAGCCCCAGCATTTT. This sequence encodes CASSLHSGGRNSNQPQHF.

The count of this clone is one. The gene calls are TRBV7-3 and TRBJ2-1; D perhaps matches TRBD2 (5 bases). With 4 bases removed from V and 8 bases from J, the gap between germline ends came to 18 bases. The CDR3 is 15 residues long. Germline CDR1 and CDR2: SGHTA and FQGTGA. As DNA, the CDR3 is TGTGCCAGCAGCTCAGGACTCCCGCCGGCGCATGAGCAGTTCTTC. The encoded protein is CASSSGLPPAHEQFF.

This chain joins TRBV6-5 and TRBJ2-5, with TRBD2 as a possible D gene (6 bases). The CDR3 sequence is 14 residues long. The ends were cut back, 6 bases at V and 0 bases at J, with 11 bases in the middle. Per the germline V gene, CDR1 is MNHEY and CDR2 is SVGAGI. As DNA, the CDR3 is TGTGCCAGCAGCAGACGGGAGTACCAAGAGACCCAGTACTTC. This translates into CASSRREYQETQYF.

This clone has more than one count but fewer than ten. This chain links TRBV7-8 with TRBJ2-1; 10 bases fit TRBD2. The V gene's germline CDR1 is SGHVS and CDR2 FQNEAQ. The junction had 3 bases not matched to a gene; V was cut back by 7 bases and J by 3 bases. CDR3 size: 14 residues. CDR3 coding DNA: TGTGCCAGCAAGCTAGCGGGAGTCTACAATGAGCAGTTCTTC. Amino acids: CASKLAGVYNEQFF.

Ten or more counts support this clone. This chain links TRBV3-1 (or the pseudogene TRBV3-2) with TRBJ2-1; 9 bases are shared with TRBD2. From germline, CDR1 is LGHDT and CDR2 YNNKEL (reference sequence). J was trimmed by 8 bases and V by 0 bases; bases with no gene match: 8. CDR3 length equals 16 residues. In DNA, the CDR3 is TGTGCCAGCAGCCAAGAATTCGCGGGAGGGGGCCATGAGCAGTTCTTC. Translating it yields CASSQEFAGGGHEQFF.

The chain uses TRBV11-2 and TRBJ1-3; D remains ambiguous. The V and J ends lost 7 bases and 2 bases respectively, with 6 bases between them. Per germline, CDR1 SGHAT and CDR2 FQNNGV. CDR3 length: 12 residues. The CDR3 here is CASTPAGNTIYF. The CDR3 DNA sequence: TGTGCCAGCACCCCGGCTGGAAACACCATATATTTT.

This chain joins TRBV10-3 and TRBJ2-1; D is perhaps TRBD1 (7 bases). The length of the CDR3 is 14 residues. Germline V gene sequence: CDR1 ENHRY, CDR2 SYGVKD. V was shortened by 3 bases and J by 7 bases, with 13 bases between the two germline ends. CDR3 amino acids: CAISEAGGKNEQFF. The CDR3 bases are TGTGCCATCAGTGAAGCAGGGGGGAAGAATGAGCAGTTCTTC.

This chain's CDR3 is CASSPRRTGVGYTF. The CDR3 DNA follows: TGTGCCAGTAGTCCCAGACGGACAGGGGTCGGCTACACCTTC. This sequence joins TRBV19 and TRBJ1-2, with 9 bases lining up with TRBD1. The V gene's germline CDR1 is LNHDA and CDR2 SQIVND (reference sequence). The CDR3 runs 14 residues. The V segment lost 5 bases and the J segment 8 bases; nucleotides outside the gene matches: 9.

The CDR3 coding sequence is TGTGCCAGCAGTTATTCAGGAATGAACACTGAAGCTTTCTTT. Protein sequence: CASSYSGMNTEAFF. This chain links TRBV6-5 with TRBJ1-1; D gene uncertain. The CDR3 length is 14 residues. V was pared by 3 bases and J by 0 bases, with 8 bases between. CDR1 and CDR2 (germline): MNHEY, SVGAGI.

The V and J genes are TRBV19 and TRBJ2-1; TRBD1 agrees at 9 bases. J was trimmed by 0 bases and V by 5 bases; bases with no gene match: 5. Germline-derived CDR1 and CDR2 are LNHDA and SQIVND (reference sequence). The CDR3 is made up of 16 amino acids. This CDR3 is CASSSGTGSSYNEQFF. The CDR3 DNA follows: TGTGCCAGTAGTTCCGGGACAGGGAGCTCCTACAATGAGCAGTTCTTC.

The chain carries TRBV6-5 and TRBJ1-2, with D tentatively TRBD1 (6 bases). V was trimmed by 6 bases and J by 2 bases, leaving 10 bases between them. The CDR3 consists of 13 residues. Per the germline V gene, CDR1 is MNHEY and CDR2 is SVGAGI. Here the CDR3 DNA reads TGTGCCAGCAGGCAGGGGCGAAACTATGGCTACACCTTC. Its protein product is CASRQGRNYGYTF.

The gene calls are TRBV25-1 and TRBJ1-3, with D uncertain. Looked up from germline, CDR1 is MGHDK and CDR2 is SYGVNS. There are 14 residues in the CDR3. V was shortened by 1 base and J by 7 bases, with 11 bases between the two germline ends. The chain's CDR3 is CASSESGDRNTIYF. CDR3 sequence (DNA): TGTGCCAGCAGTGAATCGGGAGACCGGAACACCATATATTTT.

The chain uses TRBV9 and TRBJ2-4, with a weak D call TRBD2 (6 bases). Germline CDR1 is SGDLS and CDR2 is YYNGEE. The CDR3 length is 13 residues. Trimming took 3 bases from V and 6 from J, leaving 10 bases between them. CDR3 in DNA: TGTGCCAGCAGCGCCGGACTATTAAACATTCAGTACTTC. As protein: CASSAGLLNIQYF.

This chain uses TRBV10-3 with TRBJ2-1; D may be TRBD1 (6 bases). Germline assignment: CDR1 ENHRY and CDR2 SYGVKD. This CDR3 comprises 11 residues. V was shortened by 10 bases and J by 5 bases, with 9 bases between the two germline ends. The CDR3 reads CATWTDNEQFF. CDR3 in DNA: TGTGCCACCTGGACAGACAATGAGCAGTTCTTC.

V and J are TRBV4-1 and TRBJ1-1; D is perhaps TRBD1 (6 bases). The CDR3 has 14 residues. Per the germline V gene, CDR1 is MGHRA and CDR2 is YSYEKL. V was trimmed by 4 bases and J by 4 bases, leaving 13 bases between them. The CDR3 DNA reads TGCGCCAGCAGCCGAGGGACAAGGAGCACTGAAGCTTTCTTT. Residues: CASSRGTRSTEAFF.

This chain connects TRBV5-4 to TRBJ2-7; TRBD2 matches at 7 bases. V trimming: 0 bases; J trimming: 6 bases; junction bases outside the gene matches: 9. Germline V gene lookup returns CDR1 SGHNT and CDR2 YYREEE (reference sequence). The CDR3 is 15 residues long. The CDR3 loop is CASSLAGGLSVEQYF. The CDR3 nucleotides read TGTGCCAGCAGCTTGGCCGGGGGGTTGTCGGTCGAGCAGTACTTC.

The chain's CDR3 is CASSQEGGIGTDTQYF. In DNA, the CDR3 is TGTGCCAGCAGCCAAGAGGGGGGGATAGGCACAGATACGCAGTATTTT. The rearrangement links TRBV4-2 to TRBJ2-3; 7 bases line up with TRBD2. Germline-derived CDR1 and CDR2 are LGHNA and YNFKEQ. CDR3 length: 16 amino acids. Trimming removed 0 bases from V and 1 base from J; junction bases left unmatched: 4.

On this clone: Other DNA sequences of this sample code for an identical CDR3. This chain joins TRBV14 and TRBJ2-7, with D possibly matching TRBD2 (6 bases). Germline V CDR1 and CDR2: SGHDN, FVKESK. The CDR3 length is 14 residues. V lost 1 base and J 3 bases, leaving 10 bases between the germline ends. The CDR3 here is CASSQGRGIYEQYF. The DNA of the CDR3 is TGTGCCAGCAGCCAAGGACGGGGGATCTACGAGCAGTACTTC.

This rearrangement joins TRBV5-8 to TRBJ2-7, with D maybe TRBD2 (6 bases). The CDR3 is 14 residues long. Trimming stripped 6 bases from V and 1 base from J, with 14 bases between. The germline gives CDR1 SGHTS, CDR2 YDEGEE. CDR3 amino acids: CASIQPGESYEQYF. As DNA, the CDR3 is TGTGCCAGCATACAACCGGGGGAGTCCTACGAGCAGTACTTC.

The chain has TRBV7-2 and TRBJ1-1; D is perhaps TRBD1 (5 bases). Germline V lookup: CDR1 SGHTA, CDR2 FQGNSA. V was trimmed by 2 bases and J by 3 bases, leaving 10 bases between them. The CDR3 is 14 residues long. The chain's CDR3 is CASSLQGGDTEAFF. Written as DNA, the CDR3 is TGTGCCAGCAGCTTACAGGGAGGGGACACTGAAGCTTTCTTT.

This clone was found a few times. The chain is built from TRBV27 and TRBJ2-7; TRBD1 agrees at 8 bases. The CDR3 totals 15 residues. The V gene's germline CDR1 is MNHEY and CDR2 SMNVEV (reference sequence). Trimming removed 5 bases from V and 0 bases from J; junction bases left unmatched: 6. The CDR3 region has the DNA TGTGCCAGCAGTCCCGGGACAGGCGCCTCCTACGAGCAGTACTTC. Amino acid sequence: CASSPGTGASYEQYF.

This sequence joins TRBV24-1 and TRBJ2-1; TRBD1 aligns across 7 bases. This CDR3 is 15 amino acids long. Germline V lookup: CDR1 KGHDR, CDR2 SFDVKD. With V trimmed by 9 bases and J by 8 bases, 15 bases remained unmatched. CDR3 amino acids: CATSRGGTFIDEQFF. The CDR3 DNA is TGTGCCACCTCAAGAGGGGGCACTTTTATCGATGAGCAGTTCTTC.

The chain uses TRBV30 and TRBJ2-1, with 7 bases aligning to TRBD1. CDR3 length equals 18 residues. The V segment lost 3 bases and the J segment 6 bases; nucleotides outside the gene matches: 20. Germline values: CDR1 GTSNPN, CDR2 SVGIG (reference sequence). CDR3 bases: TGTGCCTGGAGCTATCGGCTAGGGGGCGCCATAAGGGTCAATGAGCAGTTCTTC. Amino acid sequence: CAWSYRLGGAIRVNEQFF.